This entry lists 4 T cell receptor beta chains sequenced from one sample in a study of post-analysis software for immune sequencing data. These receptors' targets are unknown. TCR beta libraries were prepared from cDNA with unique molecular identifiers. MiXCR, run by TCRdb on the PCR reads, gives a single entry per CDR3 protein. Of roughly 400,000 distinct CDR3 sequences listed, more than 30% are singletons. General study findings and limits: The study found TRBV5-6, TRBV5-1 and TRBV20-1 among roughly 5 TRBV segments more frequent in patients than controls.

The sequencing sample was made of blood. Every receptor here comes from a girl aged 2-10 years with multiple sclerosis.

This clonotype was seen only a few times. With a much larger clone just one base away, this may be a read error. V is TRBV7-2 and J is TRBJ2-5; D not resolved. Germline V gives CDR1 SGHTA, CDR2 FQGNSA. Trimming removed 5 bases from V and 11 bases from J, with 18 bases in between. This CDR3 has 13 amino acids. CDR3 nucleotides: TGTGCCAGCAGCCGTGCAGGCCCCAATGAGCAGTACTTC. Amino acids: CASSRAGPNEQYF.

This clonotype was seen more than once but under ten times. The rearrangement uses TRBV4-3 and TRBJ1-2; D possibly corresponds to TRBD1 (5 bases). V was trimmed by 2 bases and J by 5 bases, leaving 15 bases between them. The V gene's germline CDR1 is LGHNA and CDR2 YSLEER. The CDR3 loop spans 15 amino acids. Here the CDR3 DNA reads TGCGCCAGCAGCCAAACTCAGGGTGATTGGTATGGCTACACCTTC. This sequence encodes CASSQTQGDWYGYTF.

J is TRBJ2-1 and V is TRBV18; 7 bases line up with TRBD1. V lost 2 bases to trimming and J lost 6 bases; unmatched junction nucleotides: 4. CDR1 KGHSH and CDR2 LQKENI come from the germline V gene. The CDR3 consists of 14 residues. Written as DNA, the CDR3 is TGTGCCAGCTCACCAAGGGGGCAGAGCAATGAGCAGTTCTTC. Residues: CASSPRGQSNEQFF.

In this sample, this clonotype turned up a few times. The rearrangement joins TRBV20-1 to TRBJ2-1; no clear D. The germline gives CDR1 DFQATT, CDR2 SNEGSKA (reference sequence). The CDR3 runs to 15 residues. V dropped 5 bases and J dropped 4 bases, with 18 bases sitting between them. The CDR3 nucleotides read TGCAGTGCTCCCCCCCCCGGAACAGAGTACAATGAGCAGTTCTTC. Its translation: CSAPPPGTEYNEQFF.